These 15 T cell receptor beta chains were sequenced from one sample in a study of T cells after yellow fever vaccination. TCRdb recomputed calls from the 5' RACE reads with MiXCR, one row per CDR3 protein. Of 100,000 to 150,000 distinct CDR3 sequences in the sample, 7.4% were seen once. The material sequenced was CD4+ T cells sorted from PBMCs, taken more than 8 days after the first yellow fever vaccination. The receptors originated from a man between 18 and 35 years old who received the YFV17D yellow fever vaccine.

This clonotype has a handful of counts. In nucleotides, the CDR3 is TGTGCCAGCAGCTTGGCCTCAAGCGGGGGGCCCAGCACAGATACGCAGTATTTT. Protein sequence: CASSLASSGGPSTDTQYF. This chain joins TRBV5-5 and TRBJ2-3; 9 positions agree with TRBD2. Per the germline V gene, CDR1 is SGHKS and CDR2 is YYEKEE (reference sequence). The CDR3 extends over 18 amino acids. The V and J ends lost 0 bases and 0 bases, in that order; junction bases with no gene match: 8.

This rearrangement joins TRBV5-1 to TRBJ1-1, with a weak D call TRBD1 (6 bases). Germline CDR1 is SGHRS and CDR2 is YFSETQ. The CDR3 covers 14 residues. Trimming stripped 2 bases from V and 7 bases from J, with 15 bases between. The CDR3 reads CASSLLGASGEAFF. In DNA form, the CDR3 reads TGCGCCAGCAGCTTACTGGGGGCAAGCGGTGAAGCTTTCTTT.

This clonotype was picked up a small number of times. CDR3 sequence: CASSEQVRGRGYTF. The CDR3 DNA follows: TGTGCCAGCAGTGAGCAGGTTAGGGGGCGCGGCTACACCTTC. The chain has TRBV7-2 and TRBJ1-2; 7 bases line up with TRBD1. The V segment lost 6 bases and the J segment 8 bases; nucleotides outside the gene matches: 12. This CDR3 has 14 amino acids. Germline loops: CDR1 SGHTA, CDR2 FQGNSA.

The chain is built from TRBV11-1 and TRBJ2-5; the match to TRBD1 covers 9 bases. In germline, CDR1 is SGHAT, CDR2 FQDESV (reference sequence). The CDR3 is 15 amino acids. Trimming at V came to 2 bases and at J to 9 bases, leaving 10 bases not matched to a gene. The CDR3 nucleotides are TGTGCCAGCAGCTTACCACCGGGACAGGGAAGAGCCCAGTACTTC. Encoded protein: CASSLPPGQGRAQYF.

This clonotype was counted between two and nine times. The DNA of the CDR3 is TGTGCCAGCAGCTTACGAGGGAGGGACACTGAAGCTTTCTTT. Protein sequence: CASSLRGRDTEAFF. The chain links TRBV7-2 to TRBJ1-1; D remains ambiguous. Germline values: CDR1 SGHTA, CDR2 FQGNSA. The CDR3 runs to 14 residues. V shed 2 bases and J shed 3 bases, with 10 bases lying between them.

In this sample, this clonotype turned up many times. The chain combines TRBV29-1 with TRBJ2-7; maybe TRBD2 (5 bases). With 3 bases removed from V and 2 bases from J, the gap between germline ends came to 8 bases. Germline CDR1 SQVTM, CDR2 ANQGSEA. The CDR3 is 12 residues long. DNA of the CDR3: TGCAGCGTTGATACGGGGACCTACGAGCAGTACTTC. Its protein product is CSVDTGTYEQYF.

The rearrangement uses TRBV20-1 and TRBJ2-7; TRBD2 matches at 7 bases. The J segment lost 0 bases and the V segment lost 6 bases, leaving 8 bases of the junction unmatched. CDR3 length: 14 amino acids. Germline V gene sequence: CDR1 DFQATT, CDR2 SNEGSKA (reference sequence). This chain's CDR3 is CSAAGAGSSYEQYV. The CDR3 nucleotides read TGCAGTGCGGCCGGAGCGGGGTCCTCCTACGAGCAGTACGTC.

The rearrangement uses TRBV4-1 and TRBJ1-1, with 9 bases fitting TRBD1. This CDR3 is built from 14 residues. Germline values: CDR1 MGHRA, CDR2 YSYEKL. J was trimmed by 11 bases and V by 2 bases; bases with no gene match: 9. The CDR3 DNA reads as TGCGCCAGCAGCCAACCCCCACAGGGGGCGTTTGCTTTCTTT. Translated: CASSQPPQGAFAFF.

The table lists this clonotype with many counts. V gene TRBV3-1 combines with J gene TRBJ2-2, with no clear D. Germline V gene sequence: CDR1 LGHDT, CDR2 YNNKEL (reference sequence). The CDR3 length is 12 residues. V lost 4 bases and J lost 6, with 6 bases in between. In DNA, the CDR3 is TGTGCCAGCAGCCTTGTTCCCGGGGAGCTGTTTTTT. Residues: CASSLVPGELFF.

This clonotype has at least ten counts. CDR3: CASSFARGNGELFF. DNA for the CDR3: TGTGCCAGCAGTTTCGCCAGGGGGAACGGGGAGCTGTTTTTT. V usage is TRBV2 and J usage is TRBJ2-2; 7 bases fit TRBD1. CDR1 is SNHLY, CDR2 FYNNEI, per germline. This CDR3 has 14 residues. V lost 5 bases to trimming and J lost 7 bases; unmatched junction nucleotides: 7.

In its sample, this clonotype was seen many times. This sequence joins TRBV9 and TRBJ2-3; 9 nucleotides align to TRBD1. The CDR3 runs 17 residues. V shed 4 bases and J 7 bases; nucleotides not matched to a gene: 16. CDR1 and CDR2 (germline): SGDLS, YYNGEE. The CDR3 reads CASSSPTGDRVRNTQYF. In nucleotides, the CDR3 is TGTGCCAGCAGCTCCCCGACAGGGGACAGGGTAAGAAATACGCAGTATTTT. The full variable domain, its missing parts supplied by reference TRBV9 and TRBJ2-3, is DSGVTQTPKHLITATGQRVTLRCSPRSGDLSVYWYQQSLDQGLQFLIQYYNGEERAKGNILERFSAQQFPDLHSELNLSSLELGDSALYFCASSSPTGDRVRNTQYFGPGTRLTVL.

At least ten counts were recorded for this clonotype. The CDR3 sequence is CASSQGYQETQYF. The CDR3 coding sequence is TGTGCCAGCAGCCAGGGGTACCAAGAGACCCAGTACTTC. V usage is TRBV9 and J usage is TRBJ2-5, with D perhaps TRBD1 (6 bases). Trimming removed 4 bases from V and 0 bases from J, with 7 bases in between. CDR1 SGDLS and CDR2 YYNGEE come from the germline V gene. This CDR3 has 13 residues.

The rearrangement links TRBV7-3 to TRBJ2-1; D gene ambiguous. Trimming shortened V by 1 base and J by 12 bases, and 16 bases separated the two germline ends. This CDR3 has 14 residues. Germline loops: CDR1 SGHTA, CDR2 FQGTGA. CDR3 region: CASSLNPEPTRQFF. Written as DNA, the CDR3 is TGTGCCAGCAGCTTAAACCCCGAGCCAACCCGGCAGTTCTTC.

This clonotype was detected ten times or more. The chain combines TRBV9 with TRBJ1-1; 7 positions agree with TRBD1. The CDR3 has 15 residues. The trim removed 2 bases at V and 1 base at J, leaving 5 bases unmatched. Per the germline V gene, CDR1 is SGDLS and CDR2 is YYNGEE. CDR3 DNA: TGTGCCAGCAGCGTGACAGGGCGTTGGAACACTGAAGCTTTCTTT. As protein: CASSVTGRWNTEAFF.

In DNA form, the CDR3 reads TGTGCCAGCAGTGAAGCCCGACCGGGGGAGCAGTACGTC. Its translation: CASSEARPGEQYV. The rearrangement joins TRBV6-1 to TRBJ2-7; the D gene is possibly TRBD2 (5 bases). The CDR3 length is 13 residues. Per germline, CDR1 MNHNS and CDR2 SASEGT. Deletions cut 0 bases from V and 7 bases from J, with 10 bases between.